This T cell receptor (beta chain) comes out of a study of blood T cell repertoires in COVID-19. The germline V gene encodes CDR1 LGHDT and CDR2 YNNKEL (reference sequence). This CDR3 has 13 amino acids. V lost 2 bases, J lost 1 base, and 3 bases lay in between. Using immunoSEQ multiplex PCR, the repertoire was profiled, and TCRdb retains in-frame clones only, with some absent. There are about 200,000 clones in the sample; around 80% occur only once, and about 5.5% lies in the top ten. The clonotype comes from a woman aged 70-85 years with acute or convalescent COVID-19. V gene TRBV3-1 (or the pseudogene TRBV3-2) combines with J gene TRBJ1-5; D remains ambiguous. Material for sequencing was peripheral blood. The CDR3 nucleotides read TGTGCCAGCAGCCAACAGAGCAATCAGCCCCAGCATTTT. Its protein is CASSQQSNQPQHF.